The 30 T cell receptor beta chains below were found in one sample sequenced in a study of cytomegalovirus exposure and HLA in healthy donors. This PCR relied on a set of 60 Vbeta primers and 13 Jbeta primers. Produced via immunoSEQ multiplex PCR; TCRdb's table is partial and in-frame only. The top ten hold 5.7% of the sample, which has 70,000 to 85,000 clones, 63% seen once. The sequencing sample was made of PBMCs. Receptors originate from a man between 25 and 39 years old in good health and CMV-seropositive.

The chain combines TRBV28 with TRBJ2-7; D might be TRBD1 (7 bases). V dropped 3 bases and J dropped 9 bases, with 15 bases sitting between them. Germline CDR1 is MDHEN and CDR2 is SYDVKM. This CDR3 has 13 amino acids. The CDR3 DNA sequence: TGTGCCAGCAGTTTGAGACAGGGAGGCGTGCAGTACTTC. Translation gives CASSLRQGGVQYF.

The J gene is TRBJ2-1, the V gene TRBV4-3; TRBD1 might be the D (5 bases). Germline V gene sequence: CDR1 LGHNA, CDR2 YSLEER. V dropped 4 bases and J dropped 0 bases, with 16 bases sitting between them. The CDR3 extends over 17 amino acids. The CDR3, as DNA: TGCGCCAGCAGCCGATCAGGGCGCGCGGACTCCTACAATGAGCAGTTCTTC. It translates to CASSRSGRADSYNEQFF.

The V gene is TRBV5-6, the J gene TRBJ1-1; the match to TRBD1 covers 7 bases. V was clipped by 2 bases and J by 4 bases; unmatched bases: 5. The V gene's germline CDR1 is SGHDT and CDR2 YYEEEE. This CDR3 is built from 14 residues. The CDR3 sequence: CASSFTTGLTEAFF. In nucleotides, the CDR3 is TGTGCCAGCAGCTTTACGACAGGGCTCACTGAAGCTTTCTTT.

The chain couples TRBV11-2 to TRBJ1-2, with TRBD1 matching over 7 bases. Trimming took 7 bases from V and 5 from J; bases not matched to a gene: 16. This CDR3 is 16 amino acids long. The germline gives CDR1 SGHAT, CDR2 FQNNGV. The CDR3 DNA follows: TGTGCCAGCACCCTCCGAACCGGGGACAGACCTTATGGCTACACCTTC. This gives the protein CASTLRTGDRPYGYTF.

The table lists this clone with a count of one. V and J are TRBV19 and TRBJ2-1; D possibly corresponds to TRBD2 (5 bases). The CDR3 extends over 14 amino acids. Germline V gene data show CDR1 as LNHDA and CDR2 as SQIVND (reference sequence). The V end lost 5 bases, the J end lost 6 bases, and 14 bases lay between the germline ends. The CDR3 reads CASSFEGVFNEQFF. The CDR3 coding sequence is TGTGCCAGTAGTTTTGAGGGAGTCTTCAATGAGCAGTTCTTC.

This chain uses TRBV5-5 with TRBJ2-5; D unclear. The germline V and J ends were trimmed by 0 bases and 6 bases, with 12 bases remaining between them. This CDR3 has 14 residues. CDR1 is SGHKS and CDR2 is YYEKEE in the germline V gene (reference sequence). The CDR3 reads CASSLGPGLKTQYF. In DNA form, the CDR3 reads TGTGCCAGCAGCTTGGGGCCCGGGTTGAAGACCCAGTACTTC.

The rearrangement joins TRBV5-4 to TRBJ2-3; TRBD2 might be the D (6 bases). The CDR3 spans 15 residues. The V end lost 4 bases, the J end lost 7 bases, and 19 bases lay between the germline ends. Germline CDR1 SGHNT, CDR2 YYREEE (reference sequence). CDR3 sequence (DNA): TGTGCCAGCAGCCCGGGACTGGTCTGGCGGAATACGCAGTATTTT. Translation gives CASSPGLVWRNTQYF.

The V call is TRBV19, the J call TRBJ2-1, with D perhaps TRBD1 (6 bases). In germline, CDR1 is LNHDA, CDR2 SQIVND (reference sequence). There are 16 residues in the CDR3. Trimming left V 3 bases short and J 2 bases short, with 14 bases between. In nucleotides, the CDR3 is TGTGCCAGTAGTATCTCCGGGGACAACCCCTACAATGAGCAGTTCTTC. The encoded protein is CASSISGDNPYNEQFF. Together with reference TRBV19 and TRBJ2-1, the CDR3 gives the full variable domain: DGGITQSPKYLFRKEGQNVTLSCEQNLNHDAMYWYRQDPGQGLRLIYYSQIVNDFQKGDIAEGYSVSREKKESFPLTVTSAQKNPTAFYLCASSISGDNPYNEQFFGPGTRLTVL.

This chain connects TRBV7-3 to TRBJ2-5; tentative D call: TRBD1 (5 bases). The CDR3 is 15 amino acids. Trimming pared 3 bases from V and 3 bases from J, leaving 14 bases between. The V gene's germline CDR1 is SGHTA and CDR2 FQGTGA. CDR3 region: CASSFGRQGKETQYF. The CDR3 coding sequence is TGTGCCAGCAGCTTTGGTAGGCAGGGTAAAGAGACCCAGTACTTC.

V and J are TRBV5-1 and TRBJ2-5; the match to TRBD2 covers 14 bases. Germline trimming cut 7 bases from V and 8 bases from J; bases unmatched to any gene: 10. CDR3 length equals 15 residues. The germline V gene encodes CDR1 SGHRS and CDR2 YFSETQ. The CDR3 region is CASRESGLAGGTQYF. As DNA, the CDR3 is TGCGCCAGCCGGGAAAGCGGACTAGCGGGAGGAACCCAGTACTTC.

This clone has only a few counts. The chain combines TRBV4-2 with TRBJ1-5; D is undetermined. Germline V gene data show CDR1 as LGHNA and CDR2 as YNFKEQ. V lost 0 bases, J lost 5 bases, and 11 bases lay in between. CDR3 length: 15 amino acids. The CDR3 region is CASSQDGVADQPQHF. DNA for the CDR3: TGTGCCAGCAGCCAAGATGGAGTGGCGGATCAGCCCCAGCATTTT.

This sequence joins TRBV7-2 and TRBJ1-2, with TRBD1 identical over 7 bases. The CDR3 has 13 amino acids. With V trimmed by 5 bases and J by 5 bases, 5 bases remained unmatched. CDR1 SGHTA and CDR2 FQGNSA come from the germline V gene. The chain's CDR3 is CASSPGTVYGYTF. In DNA, the CDR3 is TGTGCCAGCAGCCCAGGGACAGTTTATGGCTACACCTTC.

The rearrangement joins TRBV18 to TRBJ1-1, with 7 bases that match TRBD1. The CDR3 spans 15 residues. Per the germline V gene, CDR1 is KGHSH and CDR2 is LQKENI. V lost 4 bases and J lost 5; bases outside the gene matches: 10. The DNA of the CDR3 is TGTGCCAGCTCACTCCACGGGTTGGGACAGACTGAAGCTTTCTTT. It specifies CASSLHGLGQTEAFF.

In this sample, this clone turned up a few times. The J gene is TRBJ2-2, the V gene TRBV2; 7 bases align to TRBD2. The germline V gene has CDR1 SNHLY and CDR2 FYNNEI. The length of the CDR3 is 16 residues. V trimming: 6 bases; J trimming: 7 bases; junction bases outside the gene matches: 14. The CDR3 loop is CASRHRGPGGGGELFF. For the CDR3, the DNA is TGTGCCAGCAGACATCGAGGGCCGGGGGGTGGCGGGGAGCTGTTTTTT.

The J gene is TRBJ2-5, the V gene TRBV28; possibly TRBD2 for D (5 bases). The J call may be mistaken, given a closer DNA end match to TRBJ2-7. Germline assignment: CDR1 MDHEN and CDR2 SYDVKM. There are 14 residues in the CDR3. CDR3 in DNA: TGTGCCAGCAGCATACTAGTGGAAGGTCACGAGCAGTACTTC. Protein product: CASSILVEGHEQYF.

This chain connects TRBV27 to TRBJ2-2; TRBD2 matches at 8 bases. The length of the CDR3 is 16 residues. V was clipped by 6 bases and J by 6 bases; unmatched bases: 12. CDR1 and CDR2 (germline): MNHEY, SMNVEV (reference sequence). This CDR3 reads CASRNSGRMSSGELFF. CDR3 nucleotides: TGTGCCAGCAGGAACAGCGGGAGAATGAGTTCCGGGGAGCTGTTTTTT.

The chain links TRBV30 to TRBJ2-6, with a possible D match to TRBD1 (5 bases). V was cut by 2 bases and J by 0 bases, with 8 bases left in between. The CDR3 has 15 residues. Germline loops: CDR1 GTSNPN, CDR2 SVGIG (reference sequence). The CDR3 DNA reads as TGTGCCTGGAGTTTAGGGGCCTCTGGGGCCAACGTCCTGACTTTC. Its translation is CAWSLGASGANVLTF.

This chain uses TRBV9 with TRBJ2-7, with 8 nucleotides matching TRBD1. Trimming at V came to 3 bases and at J to 5 bases, leaving 4 bases not matched to a gene. In germline, CDR1 is SGDLS, CDR2 YYNGEE. This CDR3 has 13 amino acids. Written as DNA, the CDR3 is TGTGCCAGCAGCGCCCGGACAGGGAACGAGCAGTACTTC. It codes for CASSARTGNEQYF.

Only a few counts were recorded for this clone. V usage is TRBV4-1 and J usage is TRBJ1-2; D possibly corresponds to TRBD1 (6 bases). Germline CDR1 and CDR2: MGHRA and YSYEKL. This CDR3 region has 14 residues. With 5 bases removed from V and 6 bases from J, the gap between germline ends came to 16 bases. The CDR3 region has the DNA TGCGCCAGCAGCAGGGCGGGGGGCTTGGATGGCTACACCTTC. Encoded protein: CASSRAGGLDGYTF.

The rearrangement links TRBV7-9 to TRBJ2-7; tentatively, D is TRBD1 (5 bases). The germline CDR1 and CDR2 sequences are SEHNR and FQNEAQ (reference sequence). Trimming pared 5 bases from V and 3 bases from J, leaving 14 bases between. This CDR3 comprises 14 residues. CDR3 residues: CASSHRNRIYEQYF. The CDR3 nucleotides read TGTGCCAGCAGCCATCGAAACAGGATCTACGAGCAGTACTTC.

This clone was found a few times. This chain links TRBV13 with TRBJ2-7; the match to TRBD2 covers 7 bases. CDR3 length equals 17 residues. With 6 bases clipped from V and 1 base from J, the junction kept 15 bases outside the gene matches. Germline lookup yields CDR1 PRHDT and CDR2 FYEKMQ (reference sequence). CDR3 coding DNA: TGTGCCAGCAGGACCACCTTAGGGGCGGGGGAATCCTACGAGCAGTACTTC. Translating it yields CASRTTLGAGESYEQYF. The full variable domain, with the rest looked up from reference TRBV13 and TRBJ2-7, is AAGVIQSPRHLIKEKRETATLKCYPIPRHDTVYWYQQGPGQDPQFLISFYEKMQSDKGSIPDRFSAQQFSDYHSELNMSSLELGDSALYFCASRTTLGAGESYEQYFGPGTRLTVT.

The V call is TRBV7-9, the J call TRBJ1-5; 8 bases are a match to TRBD1. Trimming removed 0 bases from V and 4 bases from J; junction bases left unmatched: 8. This CDR3 spans 17 amino acids. Germline V gives CDR1 SEHNR, CDR2 FQNEAQ (reference sequence). CDR3 nucleotide sequence: TGTGCCAGCAGCTTAGCTGGGGGGACAGGTGATAATCAGCCCCAGCATTTT. Residues: CASSLAGGTGDNQPQHF.

J is TRBJ2-7 and V is TRBV13; TRBD1 agrees at 9 bases. The ends lost 6 bases at V and 4 bases at J; junction bases unmatched: 10. From germline, CDR1 is PRHDT and CDR2 FYEKMQ (reference sequence). This CDR3 has 15 residues. The CDR3, as DNA: TGTGCCAGCAGTCCTAGTTGGGACAGGGAGTACGAGCAGTACTTC. This sequence encodes CASSPSWDREYEQYF.

CDR3 in DNA: TGCGCCAGCAGCCAAAGCCGGGAAGTTACCCACGAGCAGTACTTC. Residues: CASSQSREVTHEQYF. This chain uses TRBV4-3 with TRBJ2-7, with D tentatively TRBD2 (5 bases). The CDR3 covers 15 residues. V was clipped by 2 bases and J by 5 bases, with 16 bases between them. CDR1 LGHNA and CDR2 YSLEER come from the germline V gene.

The J gene is TRBJ2-7, the V gene TRBV19; D may be TRBD2 (6 bases). The germline CDR1 and CDR2 sequences are LNHDA and SQIVND (reference sequence). This CDR3 has 14 amino acids. The V gene lost 3 bases and the J gene lost 2 bases, with 11 bases spanning the gap. The CDR3 bases are TGTGCCAGTAGTATCGGCGGGGTCCCCTACGAGCAGTACTTC. This translates into CASSIGGVPYEQYF.

This clone has just a few counts. J is TRBJ2-1 and V is TRBV6-1; possible D gene TRBD2, 5 bases. The CDR3 loop spans 15 amino acids. The V and J ends lost 6 bases and 1 base respectively, with 13 bases between them. CDR1 MNHNS and CDR2 SASEGT come from the germline V gene. DNA of the CDR3: TGTGCCAGCAGCCTTTCACGCGGGTCCTACAATGAGCAGTTCTTC. It is translated as CASSLSRGSYNEQFF.

V and J are TRBV4-1 and TRBJ2-1; the D gene is possibly TRBD2 (5 bases). Trimming took off 0 bases at V and 7 bases at J, with 19 bases between the two ends. Germline V gives CDR1 MGHRA, CDR2 YSYEKL. The CDR3 has 17 residues. For the CDR3, the DNA is TGCGCCAGCAGCCAAGATCTTTTTGAGATATCGGGGAATGAGCAGTTCTTC. It encodes CASSQDLFEISGNEQFF.

There are a few counts of this clone. This chain joins TRBV7-3 and TRBJ2-7, with TRBD2 matching over 12 bases. The germline V gene encodes CDR1 SGHTA and CDR2 FQGTGA. The trim removed 5 bases at V and 5 bases at J, leaving 4 bases unmatched. CDR3 size: 14 residues. The CDR3 region is CASSPTSGSNEQYF. In DNA, the CDR3 is TGTGCCAGCAGCCCGACTAGCGGGAGCAACGAGCAGTACTTC.

The sample holds a few counts of this clone. V is TRBV10-2 and J is TRBJ1-1; D is perhaps TRBD1 (6 bases). V was clipped by 6 bases and J by 5 bases, with 19 bases between them. Germline CDR1 reads WSHSY; CDR2 reads SAAADI. This CDR3 comprises 15 residues. The CDR3 bases are TGCGCCAGCAGAGAGAGCAGGGGTAGGACAACTGAAGCTTTCTTT. Translating it yields CASRESRGRTTEAFF.

This chain links TRBV5-4 with TRBJ2-5, with 7 bases aligning to TRBD2. The J call is in doubt because the DNA end fits TRBJ2-7 better. Germline V gene sequence: CDR1 SGHNT, CDR2 YYREEE (reference sequence). CDR3 length equals 17 residues. CDR3 region: CASSLLAEPSTSYEQYF. CDR3 DNA: TGTGCCAGCAGCTTGCTAGCGGAACCCTCCACCTCCTACGAGCAGTACTTC.